The 8 T cell receptor beta chains reported below all come from one sample, sequenced in a study of shared clonotypes between healthy human individuals. This table comes from immunoSEQ multiplex PCR, and its TCRdb copy is limited to in-frame clones, with some not included. The sample includes roughly 2,500,000 clones, over 85% of them seen just once. The sequenced sample was naive CD4+ T cells from PBMCs. The subset denotes: CD45RA+ positively selected. These receptors all stem from a man younger than 35 in good health. Some clones in this sample may be carry-over from other donors' samples.

V is TRBV9 and J is TRBJ2-2, with TRBD2 matching 13 bases. The germline V gene has CDR1 SGDLS and CDR2 YYNGEE. There are 15 residues in the CDR3. V trimming: 3 bases; J trimming: 5 bases; junction bases outside the gene matches: 1. CDR3 sequence reads: CASSGGLAGTGELFF. The DNA of the CDR3 is TGTGCCAGCAGCGGGGGACTAGCGGGAACCGGGGAGCTGTTTTTT.

This clone was seen once. The chain is built from TRBV30 and TRBJ2-1, with D possibly being TRBD2 (5 bases). Germline CDR1 and CDR2: GTSNPN and SVGIG (reference sequence). Trimming took off 4 bases at V and 9 bases at J, with 10 bases between the two ends. The CDR3 is made up of 11 amino acids. CDR3 sequence: CAWTEEGEQFF. In DNA, the CDR3 is TGTGCCTGGACCGAAGAGGGTGAGCAGTTCTTC. The full variable domain, in which reference TRBV30 and TRBJ2-1 provide the parts outside the CDR3, is SQTIHQWPATLVQPVGSPLSLECTVEGTSNPNLYWYRQAAGRGLQLLFYSVGIGQISSEVPQNLSASRPQDRQFILSSKKLLLSDSGFYLCAWTEEGEQFFGPGTRLTVL.

This chain joins TRBV2 and TRBJ1-2, with D tentatively TRBD1 (5 bases). The CDR3 extends over 14 amino acids. V was cut by 5 bases and J by 5 bases, with 15 bases left in between. In germline, CDR1 is SNHLY, CDR2 FYNNEI. CDR3 sequence: CASSFRQIYYGYTF. The CDR3 DNA is TGTGCCAGCAGTTTCCGACAGATATATTATGGCTACACCTTC.

This sequence joins TRBV11-2 and TRBJ1-4; the D gene is possibly TRBD1 (5 bases). Germline V lookup: CDR1 SGHAT, CDR2 FQNNGV. The ends were cut back, 5 bases at V and 8 bases at J, with 15 bases in the middle. This CDR3 spans 14 amino acids. For the CDR3, the DNA is TGTGCCAGCAGCCCCCCAGGGCCGAGGGAAAAACTGTTTTTT. The encoded protein is CASSPPGPREKLFF.

This sequence joins TRBV14 and TRBJ1-2; D possibly corresponds to TRBD1 (5 bases). CDR3 length equals 19 residues. V was trimmed by 4 bases and J by 0 bases, leaving 24 bases between them. Germline CDR1 reads SGHDN; CDR2 reads FVKESK. CDR3 sequence reads: CASSPLSMGFAGPNYGYTF. CDR3 nucleotide sequence: TGTGCCAGCAGCCCCCTAAGTATGGGGTTTGCAGGGCCTAACTATGGCTACACCTTC. Variable domain in full (rest from reference TRBV14 and TRBJ1-2): EAGVTQFPSHSVIEKGQTVTLRCDPISGHDNLYWYRRVMGKEIKFLLHFVKESKQDESGMPNNRFLAERTGGTYSTLKVQPAELEDSGVYFCASSPLSMGFAGPNYGYTFGSGTRLTVV.

The chain has TRBV2 and TRBJ1-1; D is unclear. This CDR3 has 10 residues. Germline V gene data show CDR1 as SNHLY and CDR2 as FYNNEI. With 9 bases removed from V and 1 base from J, the gap between germline ends came to 3 bases. CDR3 DNA sequence: TGTGCCAGTCAGAACACTGAAGCTTTCTTT. It codes for CASQNTEAFF.

The V gene is TRBV6-5, the J gene TRBJ1-5; D may be TRBD1 (6 bases). Germline V gene data show CDR1 as MNHEY and CDR2 as SVGAGI. The V end lost 5 bases, the J end lost 7 bases, and 18 bases lay between the germline ends. The CDR3 is 15 amino acids. In DNA form, the CDR3 reads TGTGCCAGCAGTAGACAGGCCACAGCGGGGCAGCCCCAGCATTTT. Its protein product is CASSRQATAGQPQHF.

A single count supports this clone. Different DNA sequences within this sample yield the same CDR3. J is TRBJ2-3 and V is TRBV18; unclear D gene. Germline V gives CDR1 KGHSH, CDR2 LQKENI. The CDR3 is 14 residues long. Trimming removed 1 base at V and 2 bases at J, with 7 bases between. CDR3 residues: CASSPQRATDTQYF. The CDR3, as DNA: TGTGCCAGCTCACCACAGCGTGCCACAGATACGCAGTATTTT.